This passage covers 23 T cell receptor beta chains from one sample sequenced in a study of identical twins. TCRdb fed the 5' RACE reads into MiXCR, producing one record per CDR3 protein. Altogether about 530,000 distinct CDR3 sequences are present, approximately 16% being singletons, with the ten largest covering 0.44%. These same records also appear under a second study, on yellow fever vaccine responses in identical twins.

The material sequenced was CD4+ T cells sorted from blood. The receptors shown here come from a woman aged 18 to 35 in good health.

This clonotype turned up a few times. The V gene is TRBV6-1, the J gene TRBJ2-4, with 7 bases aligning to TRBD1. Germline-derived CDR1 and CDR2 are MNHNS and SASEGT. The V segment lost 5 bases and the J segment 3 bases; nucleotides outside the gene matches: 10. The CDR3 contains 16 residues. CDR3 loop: CASSHRQGRSKNIQYF. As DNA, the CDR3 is TGTGCCAGCAGTCATAGACAGGGTCGAAGCAAAAACATTCAGTACTTC.

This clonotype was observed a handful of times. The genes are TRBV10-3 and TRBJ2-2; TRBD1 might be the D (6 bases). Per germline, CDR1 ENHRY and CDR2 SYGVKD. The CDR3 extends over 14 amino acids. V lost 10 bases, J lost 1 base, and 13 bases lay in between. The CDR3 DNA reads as TGTGCCACCAGGGGACAAATGAACACCGGGGAGCTGTTTTTT. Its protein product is CATRGQMNTGELFF.

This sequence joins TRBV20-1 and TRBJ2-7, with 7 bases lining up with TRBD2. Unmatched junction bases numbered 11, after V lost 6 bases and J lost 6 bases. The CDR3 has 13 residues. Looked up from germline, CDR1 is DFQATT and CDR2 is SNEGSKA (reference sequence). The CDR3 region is CSAHEAGVFEQYF. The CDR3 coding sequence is TGCAGTGCGCATGAGGCGGGAGTCTTCGAGCAGTACTTC.

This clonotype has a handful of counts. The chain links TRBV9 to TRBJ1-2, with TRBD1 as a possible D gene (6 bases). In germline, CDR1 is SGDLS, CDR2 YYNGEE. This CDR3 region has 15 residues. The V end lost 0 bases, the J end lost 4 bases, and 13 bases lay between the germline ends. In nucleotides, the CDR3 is TGTGCCAGCAGCGTAGCTACGGGACAAAGCTATGGCTACACCTTC. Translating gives CASSVATGQSYGYTF.

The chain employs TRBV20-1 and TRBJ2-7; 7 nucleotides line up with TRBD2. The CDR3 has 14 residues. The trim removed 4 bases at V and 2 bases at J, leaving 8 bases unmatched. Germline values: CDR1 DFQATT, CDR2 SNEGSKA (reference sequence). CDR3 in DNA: TGCAGTGCTAAAGGTCTAAGCGGGGCCTACGAGCAGTACTTC. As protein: CSAKGLSGAYEQYF.

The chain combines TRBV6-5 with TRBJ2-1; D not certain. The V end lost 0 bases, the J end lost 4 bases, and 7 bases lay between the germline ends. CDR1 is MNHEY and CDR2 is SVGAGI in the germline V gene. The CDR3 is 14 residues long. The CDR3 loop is CASSYSISYNEQFF. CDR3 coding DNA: TGTGCCAGCAGTTACTCGATCAGTTACAATGAGCAGTTCTTC.

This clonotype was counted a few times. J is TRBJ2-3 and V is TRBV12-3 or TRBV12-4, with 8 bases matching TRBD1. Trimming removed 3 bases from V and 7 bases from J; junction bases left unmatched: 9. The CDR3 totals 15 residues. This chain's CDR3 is CASSLGSGGRNTQYF. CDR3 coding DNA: TGTGCCAGCAGTTTGGGGTCAGGGGGCCGGAATACGCAGTATTTT.

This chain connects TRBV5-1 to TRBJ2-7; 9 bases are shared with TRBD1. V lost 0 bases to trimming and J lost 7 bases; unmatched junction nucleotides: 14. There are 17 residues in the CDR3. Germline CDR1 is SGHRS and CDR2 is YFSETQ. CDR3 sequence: CASSLGHPGQGLGEQYF. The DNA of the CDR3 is TGCGCCAGCAGCTTGGGCCATCCGGGACAGGGTTTAGGGGAGCAGTACTTC.

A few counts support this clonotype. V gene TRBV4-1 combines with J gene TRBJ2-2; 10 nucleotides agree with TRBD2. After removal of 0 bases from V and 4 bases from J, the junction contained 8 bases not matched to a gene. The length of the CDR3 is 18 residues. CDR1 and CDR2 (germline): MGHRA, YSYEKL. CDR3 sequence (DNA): TGCGCCAGCAGCCAAGAAGGCCTAGCGGGGGTGGTCACCGGGGAGCTGTTTTTT. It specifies CASSQEGLAGVVTGELFF.

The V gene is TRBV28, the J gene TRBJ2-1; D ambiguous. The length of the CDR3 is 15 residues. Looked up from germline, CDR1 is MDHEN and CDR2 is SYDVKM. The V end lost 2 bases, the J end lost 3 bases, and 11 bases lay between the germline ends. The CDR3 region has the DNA TGTGCCAGCAGTTTAAGAGGCGTTTACTACAATGAGCAGTTCTTC. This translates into CASSLRGVYYNEQFF.

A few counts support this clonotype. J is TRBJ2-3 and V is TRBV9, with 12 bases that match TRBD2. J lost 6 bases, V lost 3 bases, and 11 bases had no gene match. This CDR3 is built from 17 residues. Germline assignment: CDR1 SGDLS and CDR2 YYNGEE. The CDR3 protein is CASSGGASGRAVDTQYF. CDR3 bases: TGTGCCAGCAGCGGGGGAGCTAGCGGGAGGGCCGTGGATACGCAGTATTTT.

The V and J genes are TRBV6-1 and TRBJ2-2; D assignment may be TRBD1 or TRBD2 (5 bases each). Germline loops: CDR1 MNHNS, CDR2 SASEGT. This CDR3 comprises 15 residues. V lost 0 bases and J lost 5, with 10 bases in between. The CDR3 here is CASSEASWGTGELFF. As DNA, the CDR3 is TGTGCCAGCAGTGAAGCTAGTTGGGGGACCGGGGAGCTGTTTTTT.

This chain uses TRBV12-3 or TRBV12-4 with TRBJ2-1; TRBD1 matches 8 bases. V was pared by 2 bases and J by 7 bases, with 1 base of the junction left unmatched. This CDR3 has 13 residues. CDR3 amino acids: CASSLWTGNEQFF. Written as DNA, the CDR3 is TGTGCCAGCAGTTTATGGACAGGGAATGAGCAGTTCTTC.

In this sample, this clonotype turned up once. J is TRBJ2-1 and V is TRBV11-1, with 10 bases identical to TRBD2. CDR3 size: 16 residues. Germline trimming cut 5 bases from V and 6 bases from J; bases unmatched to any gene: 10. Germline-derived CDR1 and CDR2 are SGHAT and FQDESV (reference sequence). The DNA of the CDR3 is TGTGCCAGCAGCAAAGGGGGGACTAGCGAAGCCAATGAGCAGTTCTTC. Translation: CASSKGGTSEANEQFF.

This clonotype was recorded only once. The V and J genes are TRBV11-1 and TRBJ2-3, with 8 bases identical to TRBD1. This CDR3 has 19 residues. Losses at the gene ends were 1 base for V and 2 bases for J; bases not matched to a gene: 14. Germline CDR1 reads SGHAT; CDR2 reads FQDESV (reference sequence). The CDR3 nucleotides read TGTGCCAGCAGCTTAGTAAGGGAGGACAGGGACTTGGACACAGATACGCAGTATTTT. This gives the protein CASSLVREDRDLDTDTQYF.

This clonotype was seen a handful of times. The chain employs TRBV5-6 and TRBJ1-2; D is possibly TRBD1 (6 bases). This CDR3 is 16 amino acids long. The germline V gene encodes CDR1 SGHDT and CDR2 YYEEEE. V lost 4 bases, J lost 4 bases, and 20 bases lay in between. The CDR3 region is CASSAPEGGVGYGYTF. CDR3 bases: TGTGCCAGCAGCGCACCAGAGGGGGGCGTAGGCTATGGCTACACCTTC. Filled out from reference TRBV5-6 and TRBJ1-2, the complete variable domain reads DAGVTQSPTHLIKTRGQQVTLRCSPKSGHDTVSWYQQALGQGPQFIFQYYEEEERQRGNFPDRFSGHQFPNYSSELNVNALLLGDSALYLCASSAPEGGVGYGYTFGSGTRLTVV.

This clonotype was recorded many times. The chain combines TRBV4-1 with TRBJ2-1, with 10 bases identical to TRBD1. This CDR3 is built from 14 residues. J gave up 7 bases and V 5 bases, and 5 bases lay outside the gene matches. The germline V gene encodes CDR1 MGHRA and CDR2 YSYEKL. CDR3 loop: CASSSRDRGNEQFF. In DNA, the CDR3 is TGCGCCAGCAGCTCACGGGACAGGGGAAATGAGCAGTTCTTC.

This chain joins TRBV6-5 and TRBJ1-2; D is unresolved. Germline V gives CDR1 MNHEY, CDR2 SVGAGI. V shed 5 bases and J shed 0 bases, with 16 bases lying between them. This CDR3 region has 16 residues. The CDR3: CASSTIESKANYGYTF. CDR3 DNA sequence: TGTGCCAGCAGTACCATCGAGTCAAAAGCTAACTATGGCTACACCTTC.

The CDR3 spells CASSQVWIAGQRETQYF. DNA of the CDR3: TGTGCCAGCAGCCAAGTGTGGATAGCGGGGCAGCGGGAGACCCAGTACTTC. The chain uses TRBV3-1 and TRBJ2-5, with 8 positions matching TRBD2. This CDR3 contains 17 residues. V lost 1 base and J lost 5; bases outside the gene matches: 12. Germline CDR1 is LGHDT and CDR2 is YNNKEL (reference sequence).

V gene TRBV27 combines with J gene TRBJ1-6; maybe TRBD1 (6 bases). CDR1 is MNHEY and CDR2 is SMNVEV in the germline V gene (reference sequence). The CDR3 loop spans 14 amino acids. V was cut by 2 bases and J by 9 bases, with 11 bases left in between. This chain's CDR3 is CASSLQRTVSPLHF. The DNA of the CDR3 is TGTGCCAGCAGTTTACAACGGACAGTTTCACCCCTCCACTTT.

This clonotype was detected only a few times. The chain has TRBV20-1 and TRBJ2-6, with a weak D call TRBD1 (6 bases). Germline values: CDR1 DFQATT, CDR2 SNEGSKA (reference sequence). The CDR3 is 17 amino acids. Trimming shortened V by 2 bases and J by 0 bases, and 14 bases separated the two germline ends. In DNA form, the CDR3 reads TGCAGTGCTAGAAAGACAGGTTACAGCTCTGGGGCCAACGTCCTGACTTTC. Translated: CSARKTGYSSGANVLTF.

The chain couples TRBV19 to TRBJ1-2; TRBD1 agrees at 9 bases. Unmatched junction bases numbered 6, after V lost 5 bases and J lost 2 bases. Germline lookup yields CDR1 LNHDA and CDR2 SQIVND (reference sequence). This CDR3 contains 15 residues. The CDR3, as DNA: TGTGCCAGTAGTGCGCCGGGACAGGGAAACTATGGCTACACCTTC. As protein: CASSAPGQGNYGYTF.

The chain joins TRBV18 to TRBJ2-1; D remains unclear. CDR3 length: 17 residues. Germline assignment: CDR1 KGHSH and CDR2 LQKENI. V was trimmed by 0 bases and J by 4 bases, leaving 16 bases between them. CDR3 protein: CASSPPFRSEEYNEQFF. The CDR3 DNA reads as TGTGCCAGCTCACCACCGTTTCGCTCGGAAGAGTACAATGAGCAGTTCTTC.